Included here is one T cell receptor beta chain sequence, with context. Method: immunoSEQ multiplex PCR; TCRdb's copy keeps in-frame clones and lacks some. The sample includes roughly 200,000 clones, about 86% seen only once; the top ten take roughly 2.9%. The source of the sample is a study of blood T cell repertoires in COVID-19. Study summary: Sample material is recorded as cDNA or gDNA derived from T cells, B-cell-depleted T cells, or PBMCs.

Germline assignment: CDR1 ENHRY and CDR2 SYGVKD. Trimming removed 4 bases from V and 0 bases from J, with 7 bases in between. CDR3 length: 14 amino acids. The TCR was taken from a woman in her twenties or thirties with active or convalescent COVID-19. The chain carries TRBV10-3 and TRBJ1-5; no firm D call. Sequencing used peripheral blood. CDR3 DNA sequence: TGTGCCATCAGTGGTCCTAATAGCAATCAGCCCCAGCATTTT. This encodes CAISGPNSNQPQHF.